This T cell receptor beta chain emerged from a study of blood T cell repertoires in COVID-19. Across the study: Donors in the United States, Italy and Spain gave samples during acute or convalescent COVID-19. The cDNA or gDNA used as material had been derived from T cells, B-cell-depleted T cells, or PBMCs.

V lost 0 bases and J 4 bases, leaving 11 bases between the germline ends. Germline-derived CDR1 and CDR2 are LGHNA and YSLEER. The CDR3 consists of 15 residues. As originally analysed: Reference gene primer amplification gave estimated nucleated cell counts. TCRdb's copy holds only in-frame clones and misses some; the assay was immunoSEQ multiplex PCR. That table is the source of V, J and clone size, and D and trimming were worked out from the DNA. The table records about 170,000 clones, about 83% of them present only once. The clonotype originates from a woman older than 75 with acute or convalescent COVID-19. The sequenced sample was peripheral blood. The V and J genes are TRBV4-3 and TRBJ2-3; D is ambiguous. This CDR3 reads CASSQDAADPDTQYF. CDR3 nucleotides: TGCGCCAGCAGCCAAGATGCGGCGGATCCAGATACGCAGTATTTT.